Below are 9 T cell receptor beta chains sequenced from a single sample in a study of control samples from healthy donors and cancer patients. TCRdb's table, derived via immunoSEQ multiplex PCR, lists solely in-frame clones and lacks some. Of roughly 120,000 clones detected, approximately 88% appear once; the ten largest clones hold roughly 4%. Sequenced sample: PBMCs. The receptors shown here come from a woman aged 55-69 years with lung cancer.

The chain uses TRBV3-1 (or the pseudogene TRBV3-2) and TRBJ2-5, with 7 positions matching TRBD2. The CDR3 extends over 15 amino acids. V dropped 1 base and J dropped 2; count of bases not matched to a gene: 4. Germline-derived CDR1 and CDR2 are LGHDT and YNNKEL (reference sequence). CDR3 region: CASSQVLLAQETQYF. As DNA, the CDR3 is TGTGCCAGCAGCCAAGTTTTACTAGCGCAAGAGACCCAGTACTTC.

This clone has a single count. The genes are TRBV21-1 and TRBJ1-3. TRBV21-1 is deemed a pseudogene. The CDR3 covers 15 residues. CDR3 in amino acids: CASRIRGVCGNTIYF. CDR3 coding DNA: TGTGCCAGCAGGATCCGCGGGGTCTGTGGAAACACCATATATTTT.

The J gene is TRBJ2-3, the V gene TRBV3-1 (or the pseudogene TRBV3-2), with 7 bases lining up with TRBD1. Trimming took 4 bases from V and 3 from J; bases not matched to a gene: 7. The germline V gene encodes CDR1 LGHDT and CDR2 YNNKEL (reference sequence). The CDR3 length is 15 residues. The CDR3 loop reads CASSPLGGATDTQYF. CDR3 DNA: TGTGCCAGCAGCCCTTTAGGGGGCGCGACAGATACGCAGTATTTT.

In its sample, this clone was seen a few times. The genes are TRBV15 and TRBJ1-1; D unresolved. Trimming left V 0 bases short and J 4 bases short, with 12 bases between. This CDR3 has 15 amino acids. Germline assignment: CDR1 LNHNV and CDR2 YYDKDF (reference sequence). The CDR3: CATSRDHQGGTEAFF. Written as DNA, the CDR3 is TGTGCCACCAGCAGAGATCACCAAGGCGGCACTGAAGCTTTCTTT. The variable domain in full, completed from reference TRBV15 and TRBJ1-1, reads DAMVIQNPRYQVTQFGKPVTLSCSQTLNHNVMYWYQQKSSQAPKLLFHYYDKDFNNEADTPDNFQSRRPNTSFCFLDIRSPGLGDTAMYLCATSRDHQGGTEAFFGQGTRLTVV.

The chain has TRBV19 and TRBJ1-1; 10 bases fit TRBD1. This CDR3 is built from 15 residues. CDR1 and CDR2 from the germline V gene are LNHDA and SQIVND (reference sequence). Trimming removed 5 bases from V and 5 bases from J; junction bases left unmatched: 8. CDR3 nucleotide sequence: TGTGCCAGTAGTTATCGACAGGGGGCGCGTACTGAAGCTTTCTTT. Protein sequence: CASSYRQGARTEAFF.

This chain links TRBV5-8 with TRBJ2-1; unclear D gene. Trimming pared 4 bases from V and 3 bases from J, leaving 14 bases between. CDR3 length: 15 amino acids. Germline V gene data show CDR1 as SGHTS and CDR2 as YDEGEE. CDR3 coding DNA: TGTGCCAGCAGCCCCTTAGACTCCTACTACAATGAGCAGTTCTTC. Translation gives CASSPLDSYYNEQFF.

This clone came up once. The V gene is TRBV9, the J gene TRBJ2-2; D might be TRBD2 (5 bases). There are 16 residues in the CDR3. Germline V CDR1 and CDR2: SGDLS, YYNGEE. V lost 0 bases to trimming and J lost 0 bases, with 9 bases between them. The CDR3 here is CASSVGVATNTGELFF. The CDR3 DNA reads TGTGCCAGCAGCGTAGGGGTAGCGACGAACACCGGGGAGCTGTTTTTT.

This chain connects TRBV30 to TRBJ1-2; D remains unclear. Looked up from germline, CDR1 is GTSNPN and CDR2 is SVGIG (reference sequence). Deletions cut 0 bases from V and 7 bases from J, with 6 bases between. The CDR3 is made up of 11 amino acids. The DNA for the CDR3 is TGTGCCTGGAGTGTACGGGGTGGCTACACCTTC. It is translated as CAWSVRGGYTF.

This chain links TRBV19 with TRBJ1-4, with D tentatively TRBD1 (5 bases). Germline CDR1 and CDR2: LNHDA and SQIVND (reference sequence). The CDR3 is made up of 16 amino acids. V lost 1 base and J lost 4, with 13 bases in between. The CDR3 DNA reads TGTGCCAGTAGTATAGGGCAGGGCTGGAGTAATGAAAAACTGTTTTTT. Residues: CASSIGQGWSNEKLFF.